Below, one T cell receptor (beta chain) is given with its context. Its cognate antigen is unknown. Trimming removed 6 bases from V and 2 bases from J; junction bases left unmatched: 6. The germline CDR1 and CDR2 sequences are SEHNR and FQNEAQ (reference sequence). This CDR3 contains 15 residues. Expressed TCRB transcripts got sequenced, as all isolated RNA was reverse transcribed. Clones were read by immunoSEQ multiplex PCR, and TCRdb kept only the in-frame ones, dropping some. Of some 290,000 clones in the sample, 13% to 15% were seen once. This entry comes from a study of beta chain features in type 1 diabetes. Findings and limits, study-wide: A pattern of fewer insertions and more deletions at VDJ junctions was seen in type 1 diabetes patients. The similarity of naive, central memory and Treg TCRB repertoires appeared greater among patients than among healthy donors. TCRB CDR3s from Type 1 diabetes patients were moderately but significantly shorter in all four CD4+ subsets. Although PCR might favor shorter templates, it would do so equally in patients and controls.

The authors sorted CD4+ naive, central memory, regulatory and stem cell-like memory cells via CD45RO/CCR7/CD25/CD127/CD95/CD27. The sequence came from a man younger than 40 with type 1 diabetes. The J gene is TRBJ2-2, the V gene TRBV7-9, with 7 nucleotides matching TRBD2. The specimen sequenced was naive CD4+ T cells from blood. In nucleotides, the CDR3 is TGTGCCAGCAGAGTAACTAGCGTAAACACCGGGGAGCTGTTTTTT. It codes for CASRVTSVNTGELFF.